This T cell receptor beta chain was identified in a study of beta chain features in type 1 diabetes (dated by TCRdb to 2017 to 2018). Regarding the research as a whole: Patients and healthy donors did not differ in mean age, gender distribution, total cell number or subset yield. A total of under 120,000,000 sorted cells were examined across all samples, and RNA yield correlated strongly with the number of cells per subset. The study compared the TCRB repertoires of sorted circulating CD4+ T cell subsets in recently diagnosed type 1 diabetes patients with those in matched healthy donors. Naive and central memory subsets were obtained from all 30 or so donors, but regulatory and stem cell-like memory subsets were isolated from only 8 patients and 8 healthy donors.

Paper-wide results and their limitations: Sequencing cDNA rather than genomic DNA could over-represent highly expressing activated cells, although activation and CD3 levels did not differ between groups. Because small numbers of individuals were included in the HLA sub-analyses, any influence of HLA type on TCRB rearrangement was left unresolved. In all four CD4+ subsets, TCRB CDR3 length was moderately but significantly shorter in type 1 diabetes patients. Naive, central memory and regulatory TCRB repertoires appeared to be more alike among patients than among healthy donors. Fewer insertions and more nucleotide deletions at VDJ recombination sites were observed in patients with type 1 diabetes, implying thymic rearrangement abnormalities. PCR may preferentially amplify shorter templates, but because patient and control samples were amplified and corrected together, any resulting skew would affect both groups equally.

Each donor gave one peripheral blood draw, about 110 mL on average, collected into heparinised tubes. Using a panel that included CD45RO, CCR7, CD25, CD127, CD95 and CD27, naive, central memory, regulatory and stem cell-like memory CD4+ T cells were sorted on a BD FACSAria II. Purity was above 98% for every sorted population. Right away, PBMCs were isolated by Lymphoprep density gradient centrifugation and were stained directly, with no culture step. Samples were stained and sorted in pairs, with one healthy donor and one patient per experiment, so that batch effects were minimized. Points on this clone: Its antigen is currently not known. Base qualities are missing; no much larger clone stands one base away.

The entire amount of isolated RNA was reverse transcribed using the High Capacity cDNA Reverse Transcription Kit, so the sequenced TCRB transcripts were expressed ones. For stem cell-like memory T cell samples, survey-depth immunoSEQ sequencing was used, averaging approximately 1 million total reads per sample. Sorted cells were lysed in RLT buffer, and RNA was extracted using DNase-treated RNeasy Micro or Mini kits according to cell number. To prevent cross-contamination, each cell subset was processed individually, whereas patient and healthy donor samples were processed jointly. The immunoSEQ multiplex PCR was used to amplify TCRB sequences from cDNA, generating 87-bp fragments that spanned the CDR3 region. Sequencing of the amplicons was done on the Illumina HiSeq platform. In the authors' own workflow: Synthetic template baselines were used to correct PCR bias computationally, reads within Hamming distance 2 were collapsed together, and singletons that could not be merged were discarded. Reads were aligned against IMGT so that V, D and J genes, CDR3 length and insertions or deletions at six rearrangement sites could be assigned. Clonotype counts were normalized to sorted cell number within each subset before computing true diversity and Gini coefficients with the tcR R package. The overlap coefficient, calculated on TCRB nucleotide sequences, was used to measure repertoire sharing. TCRdb re-hosts the immuneACCESS table, in-frame sequences only. Its copies lack some clones; in the studies checked, an unresolved V gene accounts for under half of them, and the cause for the rest is not known. For V, J and clone size, that table is used; D and trimming come from the DNA. Here the sample has approximately 120,000 clones; about two fifths occur a single time. Together, the top ten hold more than 0.06% of the sample.

The CDR3 spans 13 residues, from the cysteine through the phenylalanine. Solely the CDR3 DNA is kept, with 39 bases framed from the first base. According to the germline V gene, CDR1 reads MGHDK and CDR2 reads SYGVNS. This receptor was taken from a woman aged 18-29 years in good health. The sequencing input was stem cell memory CD4+ T cells from blood. Explained via the paper, the cell subset or site label denotes: stem cell-like memory CD4+ T cells. The rearranged segments are TRBV25-1 and TRBJ2-5; matching of 6 bases hints at TRBD1 as the D gene. The DNA is TGTGCGCGCCCTAGGACAGACCAAGAGACCCAGTACTTC. The resulting protein is CARPRTDQETQYF.